This is a list of T cell receptor beta chains from one sample in a study of cytomegalovirus exposure and HLA in healthy donors. Sequencing used immunoSEQ multiplex PCR; TCRdb keeps in-frame clones, though not all of them. There are 150,000 to 200,000 clones in the sample; roughly 80% occur only once, and under 1.5% lies in the top ten. The sequenced sample was PBMCs. The receptors originated from a male donor in good health and CMV-seronegative. Both conserved end residues are part of each CDR3.

v_call | cdr3_aa
TRBV2 | CASSADGSNEKLFF
TRBV7-2 | CASSPQGNTEAFF
TRBV5-4 | CASSSQTPGRPEAFF
TRBV4-1 | CASSQEVPGQVFF
TRBV19 | CASSSGTSGRMSEQFF
TRBV9 | CASTVFGQGARNEQFF
TRBV7-9 | CASRSGGPRDEQFF
TRBV2 | CASSVGAASTDTQYF
TRBV7-2 | CASSLVRTGLMLNTEAFF
TRBV19 | CASSIQGTMTNTEAFF
TRBV6-5 | CASRRTGANTGELFF
TRBV27 | CAISPSGSYEQYF
TRBV4-3 | CASSLAESSYNEQFF
TRBV4-2 | CASSQAPHMLAKNIQYF
TRBV28 | CASNSPTGSNQPQHF
TRBV5-4 | CASSLWHAGEQYF
TRBV7-3 | CASSWAGGNTGELFF
TRBV5-4 | CASSLGGVNTEAFF
TRBV4-3 | CASSHATSGQMGDTQYF
TRBV5-3 | CARSLLGDEQFF
TRBV27 | CASRSGTGLHNEQFF
TRBV7-2 | CASSWDRANTGELFF
TRBV6-1 | CASTRENTGELFF
TRBV9 | CASSVLAGGNTGELFF